Listed below are T cell receptor beta chains from one sample, sequenced in a study of high-grade serous ovarian cancer treatment subgroups. Clones were sequenced by immunoSEQ multiplex PCR, and TCRdb holds only the in-frame ones, with some missing. The sample has 5,800 or so clones; roughly three quarters are singletons. Material for sequencing was tumor tissue. The receptor set was obtained from a human donor with high-grade serous ovarian cancer. Each CDR3 is given with its conserved first and last residue. A D gene is named only where the DNA matches it firmly. Expanded clones get a size class; other rows say once, few or many, or leave the size out.

V gene,J gene,D gene,clone size,CDR3 protein,CDR3 DNA
TRBV6-5,TRBJ1-2,NA,NA,CASSLQGKGGGYTF,TGTGCCAGCAGCCTACAGGGAAAGGGCGGAGGCTACACCTTC
TRBV6-5,TRBJ1-2,TRBD1,few,CASSLQGAYGYTF,TGTGCCAGCAGTTTACAGGGGGCCTATGGCTACACCTTC
TRBV6-5,TRBJ2-7,NA,NA,CASRKGGGEQYF,TGTGCCAGCAGAAAAGGGGGGGGTGAGCAGTACTTC
TRBV6-1,TRBJ1-5,NA,once,CASSEAVGNRDNQPQHF,TGTGCCAGCAGTGAAGCGGTTGGAAACAGGGATAATCAGCCCCAGCATTTT
TRBV7-2,TRBJ1-6,NA,NA,CASSWDFDGSPLHF,TGTGCCAGCAGCTGGGACTTCGACGGGTCACCCCTCCACTTT
TRBV10-1,TRBJ1-2,NA,few,CASSSGQNYGYTF,TGCGCCAGCAGCTCCGGACAGAACTATGGCTACACCTTC
TRBV19,TRBJ1-3,NA,once,CASREISSGNTIYF,TGTGCCAGTCGTGAGATTAGCTCTGGAAACACCATATATTTT
TRBV30,TRBJ2-7,NA,medium-sized,CAWSGQDSYEQYF,TGTGCCTGGAGTGGGCAAGACTCCTACGAGCAGTACTTC
TRBV5-1,TRBJ2-1,NA,few,CASSFDGGSYNEQFF,TGCGCCAGCAGCTTCGACGGGGGTTCCTACAATGAGCAGTTCTTC
TRBV5-8,TRBJ2-5,NA,NA,CASSAQETQYF,TGTGCCAGCAGCGCACAAGAGACCCAGTACTTC
TRBV5-4,TRBJ2-7,NA,NA,CASSLVGDEQYF,TGTGCCAGCAGCTTGGTGGGCGACGAGCAGTACTTC
TRBV29-1,TRBJ2-7,NA,medium-sized,CSVVLYEQYF,TGCAGCGTTGTGCTCTACGAGCAGTACTTC
TRBV14,TRBJ2-4,NA,few,CASSQDYPKNIQYF,TGTGCCAGCAGCCAAGATTACCCAAAAAACATTCAGTACTTC
TRBV6-5,TRBJ2-1,NA,NA,CASGLNRGVEQFF,TGTGCCAGCGGCCTCAACCGGGGAGTTGAGCAGTTCTTC
TRBV5-5,TRBJ1-2,TRBD1,NA,CASSSLGTGVSGYTF,TGTGCCAGCAGCTCATTGGGGACAGGGGTATCTGGCTACACCTTC
TRBV15,TRBJ1-2,NA,NA,CATSFPGQPRYTF,TGTGCCACCAGCTTCCCCGGACAGCCCCGCTACACCTTC
TRBV11-2,TRBJ2-1,TRBD2,NA,CASSFASGGQTEQFF,TGTGCCAGCAGCTTTGCCAGCGGGGGTCAGACTGAGCAGTTCTTC
TRBV6-5,TRBJ1-2,TRBD1,NA,CASSRDSFNYGYTF,TGTGCCAGCAGTCGGGACAGCTTCAACTATGGCTACACCTTC
TRBV7-2,TRBJ2-1,TRBD2,NA,CASSPGGGVRGDPFF,TGTGCCAGCAGCCCGGGAGGGGGGGTGAGAGGGGACCCGTTCTTC
TRBV7-3,TRBJ2-3,NA,NA,CASSLSGTDTQYF,TGTGCCAGCAGCTTATCTGGCACAGATACGCAGTATTTT
TRBV19,TRBJ2-7,TRBD2,NA,CASSISPGLAGGPYEQYF,TGTGCCAGTAGTATCTCCCCGGGACTAGCGGGGGGGCCGTACGAGCAGTACTTC
TRBV7-9,TRBJ1-3,NA,NA,CASSLRGYTIYF,TGTGCCAGCAGCTTACGGGGGTACACCATATATTTT
TRBV7-2,TRBJ2-2,NA,NA,CASSLGRANTGELFF,TGTGCCAGCAGCTTAGGGCGGGCCAACACCGGGGAGCTGTTTTTT
TRBV6-5,TRBJ2-3,NA,NA,CASSHGLSTDTQYF,TGTGCCAGCAGTCACGGACTGAGCACAGATACGCAGTATTTT
TRBV19,TRBJ2-7,TRBD1,NA,CASSMGTGSYEQYF,TGTGCCAGTAGTATGGGGACAGGGTCCTACGAGCAGTACTTC
TRBV4-1,TRBJ1-1,NA,once,CASSQVFGGNTEAFF,TGCGCCAGCAGCCAAGTATTCGGCGGGAACACTGAAGCTTTCTTT
TRBV4-1,TRBJ1-1,TRBD1,few,CASSHLLGDREIEAFF,TGCGCCAGCAGCCACCTACTAGGGGACAGGGAGATTGAAGCTTTCTTT
TRBV7-9,TRBJ2-7,TRBD1,once,CASSQPTGGASYEQYF,TGTGCCAGCAGCCAACCGACAGGGGGCGCCTCCTACGAGCAGTACTTC
TRBV28,TRBJ1-5,TRBD1,NA,CASTLGGSNQPQHF,TGTGCCAGCACCCTAGGGGGCTCCAATCAGCCCCAGCATTTT
TRBV5-1,TRBJ1-3,NA,NA,CASSLVTGLSGNTIYF,TGCGCCAGCAGCTTGGTAACAGGTCTCTCTGGAAACACCATATATTTT
TRBV7-2,TRBJ2-3,NA,NA,CASSSRGVTDTQYF,TGTGCCAGCAGCTCCCGCGGGGTCACAGATACGCAGTATTTT
TRBV19,TRBJ2-5,TRBD1,NA,CASTPTGQRTAQYF,TGTGCCAGTACCCCAACGGGACAGAGGACCGCGCAGTACTTC
TRBV4-3,TRBJ1-2,NA,NA,CASSQAVSENYGYTF,TGCGCCAGCAGCCAAGCAGTCAGCGAAAACTATGGCTACACCTTC
TRBV4-3,TRBJ1-6,NA,NA,CASSQEWGPYNSPLHF,TGCGCCAGCAGCCAAGAGTGGGGGCCCTATAATTCACCCCTCCACTTT
TRBV28,TRBJ1-2,NA,few,CASGRSYGYTF,TGTGCCAGCGGACGGTCCTATGGCTACACCTTC
TRBV4-2,TRBJ2-5,NA,once,CASSQDEGLGLGAQYF,TGTGCCAGCAGCCAAGATGAAGGACTGGGACTGGGGGCCCAGTACTTC
TRBV18,TRBJ2-7,NA,NA,CASSPLDSSYEQYF,TGTGCCAGCTCACCACTGGACAGCTCCTACGAGCAGTACTTC
TRBV4-2,TRBJ1-6,NA,few,CASSQDRGKGYGNSPLHF,TGTGCCAGCAGCCAAGATCGGGGAAAGGGTTACGGGAATTCACCCCTCCACTTT
TRBV6-1,TRBJ2-2,NA,once,CASSVGQPNTGELFF,TGTGCCAGCAGTGTAGGACAGCCGAACACCGGGGAGCTGTTTTTT
TRBV18,TRBJ1-5,TRBD1,NA,CASSPPGIQGGQPQHF,TGTGCCAGCTCACCGCCTGGAATACAGGGGGGGCAGCCCCAGCATTTT
TRBV5-8,TRBJ1-5,NA,NA,CASSLGQAAGAQHF,TGTGCCAGCAGCTTGGGACAGGCCGCGGGGGCCCAGCATTTT
TRBV4-3,TRBJ1-1,NA,NA,CASSHTRNTEAFF,TGCGCCAGCAGCCACACTCGCAACACTGAAGCTTTCTTT
TRBV5-1,TRBJ2-6,NA,NA,CASSLGFTSSGANVLTF,TGCGCCAGCAGCTTGGGGTTCACGAGCTCTGGGGCCAACGTCCTGACTTTC
TRBV4-3,TRBJ2-5,TRBD1,NA,CASSRGTGQETQYF,TGCGCCAGCAGTCGAGGGACAGGTCAAGAGACCCAGTACTTC
TRBV27,TRBJ1-1,TRBD1,NA,CASSPNRDSGYSFF,TGTGCCAGCAGCCCGAACCGGGACAGCGGCTATTCTTTCTTT
TRBV10-2,TRBJ1-1,NA,few,CASSGAPGAEAFF,TGCGCCAGCAGTGGGGCGCCGGGCGCTGAAGCTTTCTTT
TRBV4-1,TRBJ2-5,NA,NA,CASSRMPQRGRETQYF,TGCGCCAGCAGCCGAATGCCTCAGAGGGGCCGAGAGACCCAGTACTTC
TRBV27,TRBJ2-7,NA,NA,CASSLTLGPGREQYF,TGTGCCAGCAGTTTAACTTTAGGCCCGGGGAGGGAGCAGTACTTC
TRBV27,TRBJ1-2,TRBD1,NA,CASSSPDRANYGYTF,TGTGCCAGCAGCTCCCCTGACAGGGCTAACTATGGCTACACCTTC
TRBV5-4,TRBJ1-1,NA,once,CASRFRTGITEAFF,TGTGCCAGCAGATTCAGAACAGGGATCACTGAAGCTTTCTTT
TRBV4-2,TRBJ1-1,NA,NA,CASSQAGVAEAFF,TGTGCCAGCAGCCAGGCAGGGGTTGCTGAAGCTTTCTTT
TRBV4-3,TRBJ1-5,NA,NA,CASSQEGYQPQHF,TGCGCCAGCAGCCAAGAAGGGTATCAGCCCCAGCATTTT
TRBV5-4,TRBJ1-2,NA,NA,CASSWGRGIYDYGYTF,TGTGCCAGCAGCTGGGGGCGGGGGATTTACGACTATGGCTACACCTTC
TRBV4-3,TRBJ1-1,NA,few,CASSQKLRAPNTEAFF,TGCGCCAGCAGCCAAAAGCTAAGGGCTCCGAACACTGAAGCTTTCTTT
TRBV9,TRBJ2-7,NA,NA,CASSGGTGTREQYF,TGTGCCAGCAGCGGGGGGACGGGGACAAGGGAGCAGTACTTC
TRBV7-3,TRBJ2-2,NA,once,CASPLQHRATGELFF,TGTGCCAGCCCCCTCCAACACAGGGCGACCGGGGAGCTGTTTTTT
TRBV4-3,TRBJ1-3,NA,NA,CASSPYPDGDGGDTIYF,TGCGCCAGCAGCCCCTACCCCGATGGGGATGGAGGGGACACCATATATTTT
TRBV7-2,TRBJ1-2,NA,NA,CASSFAGTIGYGYTF,TGTGCCAGCAGCTTTGCCGGGACAATAGGCTATGGCTACACCTTC